This T cell receptor beta chain was obtained from a study of blood T cell repertoires in COVID-19 (dated by TCRdb to about 2020). About the investigation overall: Samples from collaborators originated in the United States, Italy and Spain and spanned both the acute and convalescent phases of COVID-19. The material from the prospective study consisted of cDNA or gDNA derived from T cells, B-cell-depleted T cells, or PBMCs. The dataset comprised deeply sampled blood TCRbeta repertoires from subjects exposed to, actively infected with, or recovered from COVID-19. The repertoires were released in a freely available public database meant as a resource for research on the immune response to SARS-CoV-2. Samples came from the ongoing ImmuneRACE study (first 160 participants) plus 1,254 subjects from 6 global collaborators. Nearly every sample came with metadata listing a de-identified subject ID, COVID-19 status, age in years and sex. HLA class I and class II types, where available, came from metadata supplied by the sample provider rather than from assay-based typing.

Whole blood was collected in K2EDTA tubes by collaborating institutions according to the institutions' own protocols. For TCRbeta analysis, collaborators shipped samples in one of three forms: frozen whole blood, isolated PBMCs, or DNA extracted from either of those sample types. Taken from cysteine to phenylalanine, the CDR3 has 13 residues. The kept DNA is CDR3 alone, 39 bases in frame from the first base. Looking up the germline V gene (reference sequence) yields CDR1 SEHNR and CDR2 FQNEAQ. V lost 2 bases and J lost 10 bases; the stretch between them is 11 bases long. Study-level results and caveats: The quantity of clinical and demographic metadata differed by source and by participant and was supplied without curation.

This clone was picked up a small number of times. Its recognized antigen is unknown. Qualities for individual bases were not recorded, and no much larger clone is one base off. TCRbeta CDR3 regions were amplified from genomic DNA using the immunoSEQ Assay, a bias-controlled multiplex PCR. The study's own analysis went as follows. Nucleated cell counts per sample were estimated from amplification of reference gene primers within the assay. To quantify the absolute abundance of each unique TCRbeta CDR3 rearrangement, sequence reads were collapsed and filtered. For each sample, productive Simpson clonality was calculated as the square root of Simpson's diversity index across productive rearrangements. TCRdb's version of the immuneACCESS table is confined to in-frame rearrangements and falls short of the full clone set. An unresolved V gene accounts for under half of the shortfall where checked; the remainder is of unknown origin. V, J and clone size are taken as reported in that table, and D and trimming were inferred from the DNA itself. Recorded for this sample are about 76,000 clones; approximately 80% of them occurred a single time. In total, the top ten clones hold over 15% of the sample.

Material for sequencing was peripheral blood. The chain is assembled from TRBV7-9 and TRBJ1-4; the D gene cannot be named for sure. The receptor's source is a woman aged 55-69 years with acute or convalescent COVID-19. The encoded CDR3 is CASSLSQFGKLFF. The DNA sequence is as follows: TGTGCCAGCAGCTTATCCCAATTCGGAAAACTGTTTTTT.